Shown below are 14 T cell receptor beta chains from a single sample sequenced in a study of technical replicates of blood from several donors. Repertoires were generated with immunoSEQ multiplex PCR, while TCRdb's copy carries only in-frame clones and drops some. In the table there are 55,000 to 80,000 clones, around 92% of which are singletons. Sequenced material: T cells isolated from PBMCs. These receptor sequences come from a human donor in good health.

The CDR3 sequence: CASSFAGGGEAFF. The CDR3, as DNA: TGTGCCAGCAGCTTCGCAGGGGGCGGTGAAGCTTTCTTT. The chain has TRBV5-6 and TRBJ1-1, with TRBD1 matching 8 bases. Germline loops: CDR1 SGHDT, CDR2 YYEEEE. V lost 2 bases and J lost 7; bases outside the gene matches: 4. There are 13 residues in the CDR3. Complete variable domain (other parts from reference TRBV5-6 and TRBJ1-1): DAGVTQSPTHLIKTRGQQVTLRCSPKSGHDTVSWYQQALGQGPQFIFQYYEEEERQRGNFPDRFSGHQFPNYSSELNVNALLLGDSALYLCASSFAGGGEAFFGQGTRLTVV.

The V and J genes are TRBV29-1 and TRBJ1-1, with a tentative D call TRBD1 (5 bases). Germline V gene sequence: CDR1 SQVTM, CDR2 ANQGSEA. Trimming removed 2 bases from V and 0 bases from J, with 10 bases in between. The CDR3 loop spans 14 amino acids. CDR3 loop: CSVERARVNTEAFF. In nucleotides, the CDR3 is TGCAGCGTTGAAAGGGCCAGGGTGAACACTGAAGCTTTCTTT. The full variable domain, in which reference TRBV29-1 and TRBJ1-1 provide the parts outside the CDR3, is SAVISQKPSRDICQRGTSLTIQCQVDSQVTMMFWYRQQPGQSLTLIATANQGSEATYESGFVIDKFPISRPNLTFSTLTVSNMSPEDSSIYLCSVERARVNTEAFFGQGTRLTVV.

The chain has TRBV7-8 and TRBJ2-6, with D perhaps matching TRBD1 (5 bases). The germline CDR1 and CDR2 sequences are SGHVS and FQNEAQ. The CDR3 is 17 amino acids. Trimming removed 3 bases from V and 2 bases from J, with 14 bases in between. The CDR3 sequence is CASSFPSWGAGANVLTF. The CDR3 DNA reads TGTGCCAGCAGCTTCCCCTCATGGGGCGCTGGGGCCAACGTCCTGACTTTC.

This chain joins TRBV7-9 and TRBJ1-5; D is possibly TRBD1 (5 bases). The CDR3 is 14 residues long. The V gene lost 7 bases and the J gene lost 7 bases, with 17 bases spanning the gap. Germline loops: CDR1 SEHNR, CDR2 FQNEAQ (reference sequence). CDR3 sequence reads: CASTIGGVGQPQHF. The CDR3 nucleotides are TGTGCCAGCACCATCGGGGGAGTCGGGCAGCCCCAGCATTTT.

This clone came up once. The chain joins TRBV9 to TRBJ2-7; D may be TRBD1 (5 bases). Trimming pared 0 bases from V and 0 bases from J, leaving 7 bases between. CDR1 and CDR2 from the germline V gene are SGDLS and YYNGEE. This CDR3 comprises 14 residues. The CDR3 region has the DNA TGTGCCAGCAGCGTAGGGGGCGTCTCCTACGAGCAGTACTTC. It is translated as CASSVGGVSYEQYF.

In DNA form, the CDR3 reads TGTGCCAGCAGCTCCTTTTTTGGGTGGGAGGGGAACACTGAAGCTTTCTTT. This gives the protein CASSSFFGWEGNTEAFF. The chain couples TRBV7-8 to TRBJ1-1; D unclear. This CDR3 spans 17 amino acids. CDR1 SGHVS and CDR2 FQNEAQ come from the germline V gene. V was shortened by 4 bases and J by 1 base, with 19 bases between the two germline ends.

CDR3 sequence (DNA): TGCGCCAGCAGCCAAGGGGGGACAGTCTCCTACGAGCAGTACTTC. This gives the protein CASSQGGTVSYEQYF. The chain links TRBV4-1 to TRBJ2-7; 7 nucleotides match TRBD1. CDR1 MGHRA and CDR2 YSYEKL come from the germline V gene. The CDR3 is made up of 15 amino acids. The trim removed 1 base at V and 0 bases at J, leaving 3 bases unmatched.

The chain combines TRBV19 with TRBJ2-7, with 8 bases matching TRBD1. CDR1 and CDR2 from the germline V gene are LNHDA and SQIVND (reference sequence). V gave up 2 bases and J gave up 4 bases; unmatched junction bases: 4. The length of the CDR3 is 14 residues. The chain's CDR3 is CASSIQGAVYEQYF. The CDR3, as DNA: TGTGCCAGTAGTATACAGGGGGCCGTATACGAGCAGTACTTC.

The V and J genes are TRBV14 and TRBJ2-1, with unresolved D. Germline V gives CDR1 SGHDN, CDR2 FVKESK. The ends were cut back, 1 base at V and 7 bases at J, with 5 bases in the middle. This CDR3 has 12 residues. DNA of the CDR3: TGTGCCAGCAGCCAAGGACTTAATGAGCAGTTCTTC. This translates into CASSQGLNEQFF.

The V gene is TRBV5-6, the J gene TRBJ2-7, with D unclear. Germline-derived CDR1 and CDR2 are SGHDT and YYEEEE. The CDR3 length is 14 residues. Trimming took off 2 bases at V and 3 bases at J, with 12 bases between the two ends. The CDR3 sequence: CASSFIFENYEQYF. The CDR3 DNA is TGTGCCAGCAGCTTTATATTTGAGAACTACGAGCAGTACTTC.

The rearrangement joins TRBV7-2 to TRBJ1-1, with D tentatively TRBD1 (5 bases). The germline V gene encodes CDR1 SGHTA and CDR2 FQGNSA. This CDR3 contains 13 residues. Trimming removed 2 bases at V and 3 bases at J, with 7 bases between. DNA of the CDR3: TGTGCCAGCAGCTTAAGGGGTTACACTGAAGCTTTCTTT. Protein product: CASSLRGYTEAFF.

The genes are TRBV4-1 and TRBJ2-1, with 13 bases lining up with TRBD2. The CDR3 runs 15 residues. Germline lookup yields CDR1 MGHRA and CDR2 YSYEKL. V lost 4 bases and J lost 4; bases outside the gene matches: 1. The CDR3 DNA follows: TGCGCCAGCAGCCCGGGACTAGCGGGATACAATGAGCAGTTCTTC. Amino acid sequence: CASSPGLAGYNEQFF.

V usage is TRBV18 and J usage is TRBJ1-5; tentative D call: TRBD1 (5 bases). The CDR3 is 13 amino acids. Deletions cut 3 bases from V and 7 bases from J, with 10 bases between. The germline V gene has CDR1 KGHSH and CDR2 LQKENI. CDR3: CASSPEGSQPQHF. Here the CDR3 DNA reads TGTGCCAGCTCACCGGAGGGGTCCCAGCCCCAGCATTTT.

The chain combines TRBV10-2 with TRBJ2-5, with 10 bases fitting TRBD2. The CDR3 is 13 amino acids. J lost 5 bases, V lost 10 bases, and 7 bases had no gene match. CDR1 is WSHSY and CDR2 is SAAADI in the germline V gene. The CDR3 DNA reads as TGCGCCACCGCTCTAGCGGGAGCGGAGACCCAGTACTTC. Translation gives CATALAGAETQYF.